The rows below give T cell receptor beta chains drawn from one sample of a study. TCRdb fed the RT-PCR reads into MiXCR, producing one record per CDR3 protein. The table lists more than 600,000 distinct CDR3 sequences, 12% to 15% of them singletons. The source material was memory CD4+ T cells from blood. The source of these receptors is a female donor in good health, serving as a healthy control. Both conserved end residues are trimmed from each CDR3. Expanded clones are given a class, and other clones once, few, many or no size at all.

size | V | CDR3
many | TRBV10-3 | AIRSSLDSYEQY
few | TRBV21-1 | ASSLGLADHEQF
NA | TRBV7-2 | ASSTQGAYNYGYT
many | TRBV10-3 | AISEGSYNEQF
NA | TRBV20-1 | SAPKGTGVIEQY
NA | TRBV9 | ASSVGYGYYGYT
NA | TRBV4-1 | ASSQVSTLAGGPNEQF
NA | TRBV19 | ASSQPGRWETQY
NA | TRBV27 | ASGLAGELRSQETQY
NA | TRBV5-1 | ASSLVTGISEAF
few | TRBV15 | ATSRGPQDRVGAF
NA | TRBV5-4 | ASSLIQREGETQY
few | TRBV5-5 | ASSLPPGQGPRSYNEQF
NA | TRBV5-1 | ASSLGGVDTQY
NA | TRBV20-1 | SAYKAAGGTDTQY
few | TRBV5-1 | ASSLRTSGGHTQY
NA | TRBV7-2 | ASSIGALGTGFQY
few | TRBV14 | ASSRMTSGSLYNEQF
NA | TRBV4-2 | ASSHEFGGTDTQY
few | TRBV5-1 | ASSPYEQGTGELF
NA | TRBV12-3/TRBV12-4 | ASSFQGTEAF
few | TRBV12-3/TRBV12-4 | ASSLARGRNQETQY
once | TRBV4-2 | ASSPREGNEQF
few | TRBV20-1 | SARDPSGSFTEQF
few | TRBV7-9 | ASSIDWDNEQF
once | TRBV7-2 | ASSTYSIKNEKLF
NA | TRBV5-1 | ASSSGQGAAEQY
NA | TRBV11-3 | ASSFTVGDEQY
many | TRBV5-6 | ASSLATGTETQY
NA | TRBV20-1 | SAYGGGQETQY
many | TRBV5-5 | ASSLSWETQY
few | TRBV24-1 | ATGGTSGRSNTGELF
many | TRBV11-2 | ASSYDLGLAGGEQF
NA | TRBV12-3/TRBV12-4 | ASSLMQGGEKLF
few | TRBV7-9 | ASSLPRTTQETQY
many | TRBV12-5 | ASGKGLAAPSQETQY
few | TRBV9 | ASSVARSGEETQY
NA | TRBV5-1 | ASSVRGGGTEAF
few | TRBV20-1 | SARDLALDSQY
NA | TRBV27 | ASSRLGGANLNTEAF
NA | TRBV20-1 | SARDGLGNQPQH
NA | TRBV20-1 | SARDTVKNEQF
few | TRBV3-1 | ASSQTGTGYTGELF
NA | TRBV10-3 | AISESRTRDRVSYEQY
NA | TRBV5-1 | ASSLKGLGDEQY
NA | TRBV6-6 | ASTTVRETQY
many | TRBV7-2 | ASSPGQSYGYT
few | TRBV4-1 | ASSQSPGLDAYNEQF
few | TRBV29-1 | SAGGGGNTEAF
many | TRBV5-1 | ASSRTGIDNEQF
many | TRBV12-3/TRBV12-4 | ASSFSGPQNIQY
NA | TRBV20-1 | SARKTGIGYGYT
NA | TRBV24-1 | ATSGLDRGGTAGANVLT
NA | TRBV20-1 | SAPLDLGYT
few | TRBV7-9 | ASSSATGMNEKLF
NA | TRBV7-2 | ASSQGPTNNEKLF